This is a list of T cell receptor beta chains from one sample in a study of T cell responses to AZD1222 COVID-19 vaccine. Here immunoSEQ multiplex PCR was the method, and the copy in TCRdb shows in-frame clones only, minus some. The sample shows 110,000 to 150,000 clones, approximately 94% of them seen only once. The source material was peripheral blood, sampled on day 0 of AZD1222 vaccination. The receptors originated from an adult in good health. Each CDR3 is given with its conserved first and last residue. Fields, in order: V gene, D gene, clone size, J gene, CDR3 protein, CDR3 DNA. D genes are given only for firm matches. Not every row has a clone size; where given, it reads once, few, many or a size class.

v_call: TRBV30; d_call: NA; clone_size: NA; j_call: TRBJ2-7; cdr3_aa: CAWSVPGVTYEQYF; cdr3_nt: TGTGCCTGGAGTGTGCCCGGTGTTACCTACGAGCAGTACTTC
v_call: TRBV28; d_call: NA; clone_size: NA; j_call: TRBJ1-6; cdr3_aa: CASMTTGSSYNSPLHF; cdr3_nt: TGTGCCAGCATGACGACCGGGAGCTCCTATAATTCACCCCTCCACTTT
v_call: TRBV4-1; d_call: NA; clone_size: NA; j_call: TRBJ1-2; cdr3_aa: CASSQETGVGYTF; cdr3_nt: TGCGCCAGCAGCCAAGAAACCGGGGTCGGCTACACCTTC
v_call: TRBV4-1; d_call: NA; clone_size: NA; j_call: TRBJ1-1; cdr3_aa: CASSQGRVMNTEAFF; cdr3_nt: TGCGCCAGCAGCCAAGGCCGGGTAATGAACACTGAAGCTTTCTTT
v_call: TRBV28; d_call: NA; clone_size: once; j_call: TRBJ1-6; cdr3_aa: CASSKGSFSLNNSPLHF; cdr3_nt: TGTGCCAGCAGTAAGGGGAGTTTTTCCCTTAATAATTCACCCCTCCACTTT
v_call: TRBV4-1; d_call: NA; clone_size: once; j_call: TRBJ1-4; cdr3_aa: CASSQVWDTREKLFF; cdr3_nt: TGCGCCAGCAGCCAAGTGTGGGACACCCGGGAAAAACTGTTTTTT
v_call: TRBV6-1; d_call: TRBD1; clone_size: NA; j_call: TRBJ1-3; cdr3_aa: CASSEGETGANTIYF; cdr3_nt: TGTGCCAGCAGTGAAGGAGAGACAGGGGCAAACACCATATATTTT
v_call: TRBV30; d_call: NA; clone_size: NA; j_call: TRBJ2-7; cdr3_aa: CAWSAGRGWYEQYF; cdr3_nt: TGTGCCTGGAGTGCAGGTCGGGGATGGTACGAGCAGTACTTC
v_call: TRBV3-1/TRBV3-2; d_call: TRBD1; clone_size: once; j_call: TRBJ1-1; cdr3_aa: CASSVGQGPFNTEAFF; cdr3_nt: TGTGCCAGCAGCGTCGGACAGGGGCCTTTCAACACTGAAGCTTTCTTT
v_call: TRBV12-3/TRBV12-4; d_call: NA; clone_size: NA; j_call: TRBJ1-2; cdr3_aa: CASSPARTSGYTF; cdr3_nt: TGTGCCAGCAGCCCAGCGAGGACGTCCGGCTACACCTTC
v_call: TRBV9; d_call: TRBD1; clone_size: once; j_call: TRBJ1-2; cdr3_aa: CASSAQTGDGYTF; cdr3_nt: TGTGCCAGCAGCGCCCAGACAGGGGATGGCTACACCTTC
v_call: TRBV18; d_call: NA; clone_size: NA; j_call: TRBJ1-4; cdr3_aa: CASSPQGQSNEKLFF; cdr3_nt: TGTGCCAGCTCACCACAAGGACAGAGTAATGAAAAACTGTTTTTT
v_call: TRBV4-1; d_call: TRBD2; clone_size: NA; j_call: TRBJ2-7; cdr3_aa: CASSQEPLAGYEQYF; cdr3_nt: TGCGCCAGCAGCCAAGAACCCCTAGCGGGGTACGAGCAGTACTTC
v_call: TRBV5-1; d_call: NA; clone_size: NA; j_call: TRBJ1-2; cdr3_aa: CASSPGGPYGYTF; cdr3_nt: TGCGCCAGCAGCCCCGGGGGGCCGTATGGCTACACCTTC
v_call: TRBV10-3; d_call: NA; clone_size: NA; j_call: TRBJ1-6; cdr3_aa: CAISGSDSPLHF; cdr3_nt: TGTGCCATCAGCGGCTCGGATTCACCCCTCCACTTT
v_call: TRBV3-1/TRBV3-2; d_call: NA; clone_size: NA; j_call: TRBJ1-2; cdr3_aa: CASSQPEKGLGYTF; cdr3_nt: TGTGCCAGCAGCCAACCCGAGAAGGGTCTTGGCTACACCTTC
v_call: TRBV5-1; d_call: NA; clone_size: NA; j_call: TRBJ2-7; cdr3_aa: CASTRSGSSYEQYF; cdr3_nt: TGCGCCAGCACCCGGAGTGGTAGCTCCTACGAGCAGTACTTC
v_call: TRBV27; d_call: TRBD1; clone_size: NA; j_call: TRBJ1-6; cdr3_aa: CASSPKGTGGWSPLHF; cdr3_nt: TGTGCCAGCAGTCCAAAAGGGACAGGGGGCTGGTCACCCCTCCACTTT
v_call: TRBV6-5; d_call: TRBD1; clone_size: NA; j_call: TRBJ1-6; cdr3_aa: CASSSGDRGRSPLHF; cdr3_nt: TGTGCCAGCAGTTCAGGTGACAGGGGGAGGTCACCCCTCCACTTT
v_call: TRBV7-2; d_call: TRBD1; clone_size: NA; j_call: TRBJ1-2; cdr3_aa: CASSLGDSPYGYTF; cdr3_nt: TGTGCCAGCAGCTTAGGGGACAGCCCCTATGGCTACACCTTC
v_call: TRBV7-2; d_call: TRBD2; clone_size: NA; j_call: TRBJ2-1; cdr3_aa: CASSLVGTSGLNEQFF; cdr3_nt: TGTGCCAGCAGCTTAGTGGGGACTAGCGGGCTCAATGAGCAGTTCTTC
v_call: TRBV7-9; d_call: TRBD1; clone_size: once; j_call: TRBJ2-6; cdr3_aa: CASSLGTGLSGANVLTF; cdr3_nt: TGTGCCAGCAGCTTAGGGACAGGGCTCTCTGGGGCCAACGTCCTGACTTTC
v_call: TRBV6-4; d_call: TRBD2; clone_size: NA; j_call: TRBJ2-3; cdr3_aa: CASSSHSGSTDTQYF; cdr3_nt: TGTGCCAGCAGTTCGCATAGCGGGAGCACAGATACGCAGTATTTT
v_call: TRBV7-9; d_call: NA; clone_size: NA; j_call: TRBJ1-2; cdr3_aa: CASSLLFGYTF; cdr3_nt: TGTGCCAGCAGCTTACTTTTTGGCTACACCTTC
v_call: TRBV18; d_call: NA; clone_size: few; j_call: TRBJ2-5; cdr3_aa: CASSPRSRGETQYF; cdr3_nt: TGTGCCAGCTCACCACGGTCGCGGGGAGAGACCCAGTACTTC
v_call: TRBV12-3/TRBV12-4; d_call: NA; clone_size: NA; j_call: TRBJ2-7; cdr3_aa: CASSLGRSYEQYF; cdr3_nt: TGTGCCAGCAGTCTGGGACGTAGCTACGAGCAGTACTTC
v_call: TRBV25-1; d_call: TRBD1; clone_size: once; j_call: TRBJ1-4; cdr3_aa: CASSDSGTVVEKLFF; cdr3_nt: TGTGCCAGCAGTGATTCCGGGACAGTCGTTGAAAAACTGTTTTTT
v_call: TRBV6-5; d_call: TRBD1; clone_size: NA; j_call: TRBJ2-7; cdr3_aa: CASSLLQGASYEQYF; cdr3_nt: TGTGCCAGCAGTTTATTACAGGGGGCTAGCTACGAGCAGTACTTC
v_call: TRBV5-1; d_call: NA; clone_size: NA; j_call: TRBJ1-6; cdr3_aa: CASSDDRSSYNSPLHF; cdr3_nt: TGCGCCAGCAGCGACGACAGAAGCTCCTATAATTCACCCCTCCACTTT
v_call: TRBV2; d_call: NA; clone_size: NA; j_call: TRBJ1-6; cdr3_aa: CASKRGDYNSPLHF; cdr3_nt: TGTGCCAGCAAGAGGGGCGACTATAATTCACCCCTCCACTTT
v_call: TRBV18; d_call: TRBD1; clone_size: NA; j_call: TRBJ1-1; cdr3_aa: CASSSGQGVNEAFF; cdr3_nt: TGTGCCAGCTCATCGGGACAGGGGGTAAATGAAGCTTTCTTT
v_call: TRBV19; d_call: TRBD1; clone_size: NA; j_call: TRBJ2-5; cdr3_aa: CATATGWYQETQYF; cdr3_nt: TGTGCCACCGCGACAGGGTGGTACCAAGAGACCCAGTACTTC
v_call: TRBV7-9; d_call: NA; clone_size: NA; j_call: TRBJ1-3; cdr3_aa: CASSDDSSGNTIYF; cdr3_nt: TGTGCCAGCAGCGACGATAGCTCTGGAAACACCATATATTTT
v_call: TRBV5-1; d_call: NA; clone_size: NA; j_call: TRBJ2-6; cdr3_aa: CASSWGPSSSGANVLTF; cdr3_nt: TGCGCCAGCAGCTGGGGACCCTCGAGCTCTGGGGCCAACGTCCTGACTTTC